This is a list of T cell receptor beta chains from one sample in a study of blood T cell repertoires in COVID-19. The data were produced by immunoSEQ multiplex PCR, yet TCRdb's version contains in-frame clones alone and is incomplete. The table lists some 260,000 clones, roughly 86% of them singletons. The sequenced sample was peripheral blood. The source of these receptors is a human donor in a cohort sampled during active COVID-19. CDR3s include the opening cysteine and the closing phenylalanine or tryptophan. Rows may omit the clone size; those that give it use once, few, many or a size class.

j_gene | v_gene | abundance | CDR3aa
TRBJ1-2 | TRBV12-3/TRBV12-4 | . | CASSSGQGRGYTF
TRBJ2-7 | TRBV7-9 | . | CAEGTGPYEQYF
TRBJ2-7 | TRBV12-3/TRBV12-4 | . | CASSFLSYEQYF
TRBJ2-6 | TRBV24-1 | . | CASGYGTLGSGANVLTF
TRBJ2-7 | TRBV28 | . | CASRVAREIEQYF
TRBJ2-7 | TRBV7-6 | . | CASSLGASYEQYF
TRBJ1-6 | TRBV27 | . | CASSRGHTTNYNSPLHF
TRBJ2-7 | TRBV5-4 | . | CASSWGVAGDSYEQYF
TRBJ2-5 | TRBV5-1 | . | CASSFGTSGSGETQYF
TRBJ2-3 | TRBV6-5 | . | CASSLAASTDTQYF
TRBJ1-5 | TRBV19 | . | CASSPTDSNQPQHF
TRBJ1-5 | TRBV7-8 | . | CASRTLGQGANQPQHF
TRBJ2-4 | TRBV4-1 | once | CASSHLTAEGNIQYF
TRBJ1-4 | TRBV6-5 | . | CASSSLTGLGEKLFF
TRBJ2-7 | TRBV6-1 | . | CASSDWAAYEQYF
TRBJ1-1 | TRBV5-5 | . | CASSLRQGAGGSTEAFF
TRBJ2-5 | TRBV27 | . | CASSLAPGYHQETQYF
TRBJ2-7 | TRBV9 | . | CASSVAQSYEQYF
TRBJ1-5 | TRBV6-4 | . | CASSEEGQQPQHF
TRBJ2-2 | TRBV7-9 | . | CASSPTADTIGELFF
TRBJ2-1 | TRBV11-2 | once | CASSPGLASYNEQFF
TRBJ2-5 | TRBV28 | . | CASTGETQYF
TRBJ2-7 | TRBV2 | . | CASGAYEQYF
TRBJ1-1 | TRBV6-5 | . | CASTRGGGAEAFF
TRBJ2-7 | TRBV7-2 | . | CASSPGQSYEQYF
TRBJ2-7 | TRBV9 | . | CASSPRTGTVIYEQYF
TRBJ1-1 | TRBV6-2/TRBV6-3 | . | CASSYRPGNTEAFF
TRBJ1-5 | TRBV24-1 | few | CATSDFPRQVNQPQHF
TRBJ2-7 | TRBV29-1 | . | CSVVIRSYEQYF
TRBJ2-1 | TRBV6-2/TRBV6-3 | . | CASSLPGGANNEQFF
TRBJ2-1 | TRBV27 | . | CASSFISGISNEQFF
TRBJ2-7 | TRBV6-4 | . | CASRSRDRGPYEQYF
TRBJ2-7 | TRBV5-4 | . | CASSLRRGRDEQYF
TRBJ2-5 | TRBV4-3 | . | CASSQDTRPAFTGIQETQYF
TRBJ2-3 | TRBV5-4 | . | CASRRTSGGQDTQYF
TRBJ1-1 | TRBV4-3 | . | CASSLNEGTEAFF
TRBJ2-7 | TRBV7-9 | . | CASSLLIAGVHHEQYF
TRBJ2-7 | TRBV18 | . | CASSPRDEQYF
TRBJ2-7 | TRBV24-1 | . | CATSPGIGEQYF
TRBJ2-7 | TRBV19 | . | CASSIADTGEQYF
TRBJ1-5 | TRBV7-9 | . | CASSAGWGQGELNQPQHF
TRBJ2-3 | TRBV5-1 | . | CASSLPRDSILTSTDTQYF
TRBJ2-7 | TRBV4-2 | . | CASSQERMQDEQYF
TRBJ2-7 | TRBV27 | . | CASSLRDRERYEQYF
TRBJ1-5 | TRBV12-3/TRBV12-4 | . | CASSFGGFWHF
TRBJ2-1 | TRBV6-1 | . | CASSYTTNEQFF
TRBJ1-2 | TRBV5-6 | . | CASSSLYRGSLYGYTF
TRBJ2-7 | TRBV19 | . | CASSIDHHRTFSYEQYF
TRBJ2-7 | TRBV20-1 | few | CSARVTYEQYF
TRBJ1-2 | TRBV5-4 | . | CASSVDSYGYTF
TRBJ1-2 | TRBV5-1 | . | CASSLRQGRGYTF
TRBJ2-7 | TRBV6-6 | . | CASSYFEIDYEQYF
TRBJ2-7 | TRBV5-4 | . | CASSLAGGFYEQYF
TRBJ2-2 | TRBV18 | . | CASSPPGFDGTGELFF